The TCR beta chain under discussion was sequenced for a study of human T cells and chemical hapten exposure. TCRdb used MiXCR to reprocess the RACE reads, holding one entry per CDR3 protein. The sample includes some 110,000 distinct CDR3 sequences, roughly 12% of them seen just once. V was clipped by 2 bases and J by 4 bases; unmatched bases: 2. This CDR3 comprises 14 residues. Germline CDR1 KGHDR, CDR2 SFDVKD. Time point here: pre-sensitization, week 0. This sample's treatment: therapeutic diphenylcyclopropenone sensitization with weekly scalp DPC. The specimen comprised whole blood, sampled in connection with sensitization to the hapten diphenylcyclopropenone (DPC). V gene TRBV24-1 combines with J gene TRBJ2-3; 7 bases align to TRBD1. This sequence originates from a woman aged 45 to 65 with alopecia areata. Some clones in this sample may be carry-over from other donors' samples. CDR3: CATSDSDRADTQYF. CDR3 in DNA: TGTGCCACCAGTGATTCCGACAGGGCAGATACGCAGTATTTT.